The text below deals with one T cell receptor (beta chain). Its antigen is unidentified. Germline loops: CDR1 SNHLY, CDR2 FYNNEI. The CDR3 length is 13 residues. V was clipped by 5 bases and J by 10 bases, with 15 bases between them. This entry is derived from a study of early T cells in non-severe SARS-CoV-2 infection. The wider study: Bulk RNA taken from unsorted whole blood was sequenced, leaving chains unpaired.

Study results and limitations: Using VDJdb, the matching emphasized anti-spike CD8 responses while missing private and CD4 specificities.

Individual cDNA molecules were tagged with unique molecular identifiers, the study reported. TCRdb processed the 5' RACE reads anew with MiXCR; each CDR3 protein has one entry. The sample lists about 110,000 distinct CDR3 sequences, about 12% occurring once. The origin of this receptor is an adult who was a healthcare worker with PCR-confirmed SARS-CoV-2 infection or an uninfected control (not recorded which). The sequenced sample was whole blood. The genes are TRBV2 and TRBJ2-1; D is perhaps TRBD2 (5 bases). The CDR3 is CASSYRRGLEQFF. The CDR3, as DNA: TGTGCCAGCAGTTACCGTCGTGGACTCGAGCAGTTCTTC.